This T cell receptor (beta chain) was recovered during a study of control samples from healthy donors and cancer patients. Trimming stripped 2 bases from V and 1 base from J, with 11 bases between. Germline loops: CDR1 SGHAT, CDR2 FQNNGV. The CDR3 length is 15 residues. Profiled with immunoSEQ multiplex PCR; TCRdb holds only in-frame clones, not every one. The sample includes roughly 100,000 clones, just over 90% of them seen just once. Sequencing was done on a sample of blood. This TCR came from a woman under 30 in good health. The rearrangement uses TRBV11-2 and TRBJ1-1; a weak D match, TRBD1 (6 bases). The CDR3 protein is CASSLIAGANTEAFF. The CDR3, as DNA: TGTGCCAGCAGCTTAATCGCAGGGGCGAACACTGAAGCTTTCTTT.